This TCR beta chain was retrieved from a study of blood T cell repertoires in COVID-19. Study summary: Acute and convalescent COVID-19 samples came from the United States, Italy and Spain. In each case, the material was cDNA or gDNA derived from T cells, B-cell-depleted T cells, or PBMCs.

Authors' processing steps: Reference gene primer amplification in the assay estimated nucleated cell counts. Libraries were prepared by immunoSEQ multiplex PCR; TCRdb keeps only in-frame clonotypes and omits some of them. V and J calls and clone size follow that table, whereas D and trimming were derived from the DNA. The table records fewer than 20,000 clones, 70% to 90% of them present only once. The table lists this clone with a count of one. The ends were cut back, 7 bases at V and 6 bases at J, with 11 bases in the middle. Per the germline V gene, CDR1 is MNHNY and CDR2 is SVGAGI (reference sequence). CDR3 size: 12 residues.

The chain carries TRBV6-6 and TRBJ2-3, with TRBD2 as a possible D gene (6 bases). The specimen was peripheral blood. The TCR comes from a human donor with active COVID-19. The donor label of this sample is uncertain. The chain's CDR3 is CASNLGGDTQYF. The CDR3 DNA is TGTGCCAGCAATTTAGGAGGGGATACGCAGTATTTT.